The following is a TCR beta chain sequence with its context. Its antigen is unidentified. These data originate in a study of radiotherapy plus CTLA-4 blockade in lung cancer. V was cut by 0 bases and J by 0 bases, with 6 bases left in between. CDR1 is SGDLS, CDR2 YYNGEE, per germline. CDR3 length: 14 residues. Sequenced by immunoSEQ multiplex PCR; TCRdb stores in-frame clones only, minus some. The sample has about 62,000 clones, 60% to 80% seen once. Points from the study as a whole: Tumor-origin TCR clones grew in blood after radiotherapy plus ipilimumab. Early clone dynamics of blood T cells, plus interferon-beta, reportedly predicted response best.

The clonotype was recovered from a human donor with non-small cell lung cancer who had a complete response to radiotherapy plus ipilimumab. This sequence joins TRBV9 and TRBJ1-2; D might be TRBD1 (5 bases). The source was peripheral blood, collected from a patient treated with radiotherapy plus ipilimumab. The CDR3 here is CASSVGTTNYGYTF. CDR3 nucleotide sequence: TGTGCCAGCAGCGTAGGGACAACTAACTATGGCTACACCTTC.